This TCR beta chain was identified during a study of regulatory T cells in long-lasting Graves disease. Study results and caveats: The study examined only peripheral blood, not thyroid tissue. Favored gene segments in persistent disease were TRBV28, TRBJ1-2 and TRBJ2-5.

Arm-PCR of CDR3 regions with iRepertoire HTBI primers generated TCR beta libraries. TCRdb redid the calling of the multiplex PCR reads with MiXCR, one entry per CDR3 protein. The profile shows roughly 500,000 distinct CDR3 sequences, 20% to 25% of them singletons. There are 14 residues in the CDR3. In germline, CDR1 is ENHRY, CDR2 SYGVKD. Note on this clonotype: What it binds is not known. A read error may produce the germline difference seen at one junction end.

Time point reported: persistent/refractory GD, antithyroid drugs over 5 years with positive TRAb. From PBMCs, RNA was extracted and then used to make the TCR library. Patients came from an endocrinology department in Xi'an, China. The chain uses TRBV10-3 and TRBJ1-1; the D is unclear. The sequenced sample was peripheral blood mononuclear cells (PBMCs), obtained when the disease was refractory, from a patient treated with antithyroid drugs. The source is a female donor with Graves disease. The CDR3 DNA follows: TGTGCCATCAGTGAGTCAGCCTTGGGAACTGGAGCTTTCTTT. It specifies CAISESALGTGAFF.